One sample yielded the 22 T cell receptor beta chains listed below, sequenced in a study of cytomegalovirus exposure and HLA in healthy donors. Amplification used 60 Vbeta primers and 13 Jbeta primers. Profiling relied on immunoSEQ multiplex PCR, and the TCRdb table lists in-frame clones only, not all of them. This table has 150,000 to 200,000 clones, roughly 85% appearing once. Sample: PBMCs. These receptors all stem from a man between 18 and 29 years old in good health and CMV-seropositive.

The V gene is TRBV19, the J gene TRBJ2-2, with 8 bases lining up with TRBD1. The CDR3 is 16 amino acids. With V trimmed by 2 bases and J by 1 base, 3 bases remained unmatched. Germline V gene data show CDR1 as LNHDA and CDR2 as SQIVND (reference sequence). The CDR3, as DNA: TGTGCCAGTAGTATAATGGGGACAGGGAACACCGGGGAGCTGTTTTTT. Translating gives CASSIMGTGNTGELFF.

The chain recombines TRBV11-2 with TRBJ1-4, with 7 positions matching TRBD1. The CDR3 extends over 15 amino acids. The V segment lost 3 bases and the J segment 0 bases; nucleotides outside the gene matches: 1. CDR1 SGHAT and CDR2 FQNNGV come from the germline V gene. The CDR3 bases are TGTGCCAGCAGCTTCCAGGGGGCAACTAATGAAAAACTGTTTTTT. Its protein is CASSFQGATNEKLFF.

The V and J genes are TRBV18 and TRBJ2-7, with 7 bases matching TRBD2. This CDR3 has 14 amino acids. After removal of 5 bases from V and 1 base from J, the junction contained 5 bases not matched to a gene. Germline V gene lookup returns CDR1 KGHSH and CDR2 LQKENI. The CDR3 is CASSKRGESYEQYF. The CDR3 nucleotides are TGTGCCAGCTCAAAGCGGGGAGAGTCCTACGAGCAGTACTTC.

The rearrangement uses TRBV18 and TRBJ2-3; 7 bases align to TRBD1. The junction had 6 bases not matched to a gene; V was cut back by 3 bases and J by 0 bases. Germline V gene sequence: CDR1 KGHSH, CDR2 LQKENI. CDR3 length: 16 amino acids. The CDR3 DNA is TGTGCCAGCTCACCCCGGGACAGTCCTAGCACAGATACGCAGTATTTT. This translates into CASSPRDSPSTDTQYF.

This clone was observed once. The chain has TRBV12-2 and TRBJ1-1. TRBV12-2 is classified as a pseudogene. The CDR3 totals 19 residues. The CDR3 DNA sequence: TGTGCAAGTCGCTCCCGACGAGGGGAGGGACGATTTGCGGACACTGAAGCTTTCTTT. It codes for CASRSRRGEGRFADTEAFF.

The chain links TRBV7-9 to TRBJ2-3; no clear D. There are 15 residues in the CDR3. V was pared by 5 bases and J by 3 bases, with 15 bases between. The germline CDR1 and CDR2 sequences are SEHNR and FQNEAQ (reference sequence). The CDR3 DNA is TGTGCCAGCAGCCGCCCGGGTAGTACGACAGATACGCAGTATTTT. Translated: CASSRPGSTTDTQYF.

The rearrangement uses TRBV5-4 and TRBJ2-1; tentatively, D is TRBD1 (6 bases). The CDR3 runs 12 residues. V gave up 6 bases and J gave up 7 bases, with 11 bases separating them. Germline V lookup: CDR1 SGHNT, CDR2 YYREEE (reference sequence). The CDR3 here is CASKDSDNEQFF. In DNA form, the CDR3 reads TGTGCCAGCAAGGACAGCGATAATGAGCAGTTCTTC.

This clone was counted a few times. This chain joins TRBV7-6 and TRBJ1-4; D is unresolved. The V end lost 5 bases, the J end lost 0 bases, and 7 bases lay between the germline ends. CDR3 size: 14 residues. From germline, CDR1 is SGHVS and CDR2 FNYEAQ. CDR3 region: CASSPVATNEKLFF. The DNA for the CDR3 is TGTGCCAGCAGCCCCGTTGCAACTAATGAAAAACTGTTTTTT.

The chain uses TRBV9 and TRBJ2-2; maybe TRBD1 (6 bases). This CDR3 is built from 15 residues. From germline, CDR1 is SGDLS and CDR2 YYNGEE. The V end lost 0 bases, the J end lost 2 bases, and 8 bases lay between the germline ends. Written as DNA, the CDR3 is TGTGCCAGCAGCGTAGCAGGGGCTAACACCGGGGAGCTGTTTTTT. Amino acids: CASSVAGANTGELFF.

This clone was seen more than once but under ten times. The chain employs TRBV27 and TRBJ1-5; D perhaps matches TRBD1 (5 bases). CDR1 and CDR2 (germline): MNHEY, SMNVEV (reference sequence). Trimming pared 11 bases from V and 5 bases from J, leaving 16 bases between. The CDR3 spans 13 residues. This CDR3 reads CAVREGRDQPQHF. The CDR3, as DNA: TGTGCCGTGCGGGAGGGGCGCGATCAGCCCCAGCATTTT.

This clone is a singleton in its sample. The V gene is TRBV7-6, the J gene TRBJ2-5; 9 bases fit TRBD1. There are 17 residues in the CDR3. The J segment lost 5 bases and the V segment lost 4 bases, leaving 14 bases of the junction unmatched. Germline V gene data show CDR1 as SGHVS and CDR2 as FNYEAQ. In DNA form, the CDR3 reads TGTGCCAGCAGCTCACCCCTAAGACAGGGGGTCCGGGAGACCCAGTACTTC. Protein sequence: CASSSPLRQGVRETQYF.

This chain links TRBV7-9 with TRBJ1-2, with D uncertain. The CDR3 runs 11 residues. Between the trimmed V and J ends, which lost 5 bases and 6 bases, there was a span of 7 bases. Per the germline V gene, CDR1 is SEHNR and CDR2 is FQNEAQ (reference sequence). The CDR3 is CASSSEDGYTF. CDR3 nucleotide sequence: TGTGCCAGCAGCAGCGAGGATGGCTACACCTTC. Full variable domain (rest looked up from reference TRBV7-9 and TRBJ1-2): DTGVSQNPRHKITKRGQNVTFRCDPISEHNRLYWYRQTLGQGPEFLTYFQNEAQLEKSRLLSDRFSAERPKGSFSTLEIQRTEQGDSAMYLCASSSEDGYTFGSGTRLTVV.

V gene TRBV6-5 combines with J gene TRBJ2-3, with a weak D call TRBD1 (6 bases). CDR1 and CDR2 from the germline V gene are MNHEY and SVGAGI. The CDR3 contains 14 residues. V lost 4 bases, J lost 2 bases, and 10 bases lay in between. For the CDR3, the DNA is TGTGCCAGCAGTTCCCCAGGGGTCACAGATACGCAGTATTTT. It translates to CASSSPGVTDTQYF.

V gene TRBV6-5 combines with J gene TRBJ1-4; 9 bases are shared with TRBD1. With V trimmed by 2 bases and J by 6 bases, 1 base remained unmatched. The length of the CDR3 is 14 residues. The germline V gene encodes CDR1 MNHEY and CDR2 SVGAGI. The CDR3 protein is CASSYDRGDEKLFF. The CDR3, as DNA: TGTGCCAGCAGTTACGACAGGGGGGATGAAAAACTGTTTTTT.

This clone was recorded a few times. The V and J genes are TRBV19 and TRBJ1-1; D is ambiguous. CDR1 is LNHDA and CDR2 is SQIVND in the germline V gene (reference sequence). The CDR3 runs to 13 residues. The germline V and J ends were trimmed by 6 bases and 0 bases, with 8 bases remaining between them. CDR3 loop: CASSLGLNTEAFF. CDR3 DNA: TGTGCCAGTAGCCTAGGATTGAACACTGAAGCTTTCTTT.

This clone was observed once. V gene TRBV9 combines with J gene TRBJ2-1; 8 bases are shared with TRBD2. CDR1 is SGDLS and CDR2 is YYNGEE in the germline V gene. The CDR3 loop spans 17 amino acids. Losses at the gene ends were 3 bases for V and 0 bases for J; bases not matched to a gene: 8. The DNA for the CDR3 is TGTGCCAGCAGCGCTATCGGCGGGGGGAGCTCCTACAATGAGCAGTTCTTC. This codes for CASSAIGGGSSYNEQFF.

The rearrangement joins TRBV6-4 to TRBJ1-6; TRBD1 is a possible D gene (5 bases). The CDR3 spans 15 residues. The V gene lost 0 bases and the J gene lost 7 bases, with 10 bases spanning the gap. CDR1 is MRHNA, CDR2 SNTAGT, per germline. CDR3 in DNA: TGTGCCAGCAGTGACTCGTCAGGGCCGAATTCACCCCTCCACTTT. Translated: CASSDSSGPNSPLHF.

V gene TRBV12-5 combines with J gene TRBJ2-1, with 12 bases that match TRBD1. This CDR3 region has 15 residues. V lost 6 bases and J lost 4; bases outside the gene matches: 4. The germline V gene has CDR1 LGHNT and CDR2 FRNRAP. As DNA, the CDR3 is TGTGCTAGTGGCCGGGACAGGGGGCATTACAATGAGCAGTTCTTC. Protein sequence: CASGRDRGHYNEQFF.

J is TRBJ2-1 and V is TRBV7-2; D unclear. Germline CDR1 is SGHTA and CDR2 is FQGNSA. The V end was cut by 5 bases, the J end by 7 bases, with 30 bases between. CDR3 size: 19 residues. CDR3 loop: CASSPIIIHFDPPGNEQFF. In DNA, the CDR3 is TGTGCCAGCAGCCCCATTATCATCCACTTTGATCCGCCCGGGAATGAGCAGTTCTTC.

This clone occurred once. The chain joins TRBV6-1 to TRBJ2-2; 8 bases map to TRBD1. V shed 2 bases and J 6 bases; nucleotides not matched to a gene: 5. CDR1 is MNHNS, CDR2 SASEGT, per germline. The CDR3 is 15 amino acids. CDR3 region: CASSEWTGIAGELFF. For the CDR3, the DNA is TGTGCCAGCAGTGAATGGACAGGGATCGCCGGGGAGCTGTTTTTT.

This clone occurred once. The chain joins TRBV30 to TRBJ1-1; D perhaps matches TRBD1 (5 bases). This CDR3 comprises 12 residues. V was clipped by 5 bases and J by 0 bases, with 7 bases between them. The germline CDR1 and CDR2 sequences are GTSNPN and SVGIG (reference sequence). The CDR3 region is CAWDRMNTEAFF. In DNA form, the CDR3 reads TGTGCCTGGGACAGAATGAACACTGAAGCTTTCTTT.

V gene TRBV30 combines with J gene TRBJ1-2; D may be TRBD1 (6 bases). Germline V lookup: CDR1 GTSNPN, CDR2 SVGIG (reference sequence). V was clipped by 1 base and J by 8 bases, with 11 bases between them. The CDR3 loop spans 12 amino acids. The CDR3 region is CAWSDRVYGYTF. The CDR3, as DNA: TGTGCCTGGAGTGACAGGGTCTACGGCTACACCTTC.